This T cell receptor (beta chain) was obtained from a study of regulatory T cells in long-lasting Graves disease. Study observations and caveats: Sample size, which was small, may have reduced accuracy.

The sample holds many counts of this clonotype. The antigen is undetermined. The CDR3 length is 14 residues. J lost 5 bases, V lost 0 bases, and 3 bases had no gene match. Per the germline V gene, CDR1 is SGHRS and CDR2 is YFSETQ. Time point specified: persistent/refractory GD, antithyroid drugs over 5 years with positive TRAb. Extracted PBMC RNA gave rise to the TCR library. The authors built TCR beta libraries using iRepertoire HTBI primers and Arm-PCR of CDR3 regions. MiXCR, run by TCRdb on the multiplex PCR reads, gives a single entry per CDR3 protein. This sample carries about 460,000 distinct CDR3 sequences, 22% of them seen once, and the ten largest clones take around 14%.

This TCR derives from a female donor with Graves disease. J is TRBJ1-2 and V is TRBV5-1; 8 positions agree with TRBD1. The sequenced sample was peripheral blood mononuclear cells (PBMCs), obtained when the disease was refractory, from a patient treated with antithyroid drugs. The CDR3 is CASSLEGQEYGYTF. The CDR3 DNA reads TGCGCCAGCAGCTTGGAGGGACAGGAATATGGCTACACCTTC.